The T cell receptor (beta chain) described here comes from a study of cytomegalovirus exposure and HLA in healthy donors. Whole-study findings and limits: A later analysis found TCR association rates differed by HLA locus, highest for DRB1 and lowest for HLA-C.

Donors consisted of healthy bone marrow donors. Turning to this clone: Its antigen is as yet unknown.

The CDR3 runs 15 residues. Trimming removed 0 bases at V and 2 bases at J, with 11 bases between. CDR1 and CDR2 from the germline V gene are MNHEY and SMNVEV (reference sequence). A multiplex PCR was run with 60 Vbeta primers and 13 Jbeta primers. Only in-frame clones appear in the TCRdb table, and some are missing; sequencing was by immunoSEQ multiplex PCR. The table records about 95,000 clones, about 77% of them present only once. Specimen: PBMCs. This sequence joins TRBV27 and TRBJ2-7; perhaps TRBD2 as D (6 bases). The receptor's source is a middle-aged woman in good health and CMV-seronegative. The CDR3 region is CASSLSRRGTYEQYF. Here the CDR3 DNA reads TGTGCCAGCAGTTTATCGAGGCGGGGAACCTACGAGCAGTACTTC.